The 32 T cell receptor beta chains below were found in one sample sequenced in a study of blood T cells in healthy people across ages. Using a J-beta primer mix together with a sample-barcoded 5' primer, a second PCR was run for roughly 6 to 11 cycles. Each CDR3 protein gets one entry after TCRdb re-called the 5' RACE reads with MiXCR. Here the sample spans around 1,100,000 distinct CDR3 sequences, roughly two fifths being singletons. Material for sequencing was blood. The receptors were sampled from a young man in good health.

The V gene is TRBV12-3 or TRBV12-4, the J gene TRBJ2-3, with 8 bases matching TRBD1. J was trimmed by 13 bases and V by 1 base; bases with no gene match: 13. This CDR3 has 15 amino acids. CDR3: CASSLGGQGADMEYF. CDR3 sequence (DNA): TGTGCCAGCAGTTTAGGAGGACAGGGAGCAGATATGGAGTATTTT.

The DNA for the CDR3 is TGTGCCAGCAGCCAAGGGCCTCAAGGGGCGGGGGGTTACAATGAGCAGTTCTTC. Its translation: CASSQGPQGAGGYNEQFF. This chain links TRBV4-2 with TRBJ2-1, with 8 positions matching TRBD2. Germline trimming cut 1 base from V and 4 bases from J; bases unmatched to any gene: 12. CDR1 and CDR2 (germline): LGHNA, YNFKEQ. CDR3 size: 18 residues.

The chain combines TRBV20-1 with TRBJ1-5; D is unresolved. This CDR3 has 16 amino acids. Germline V lookup: CDR1 DFQATT, CDR2 SNEGSKA (reference sequence). The ends were cut back, 0 bases at V and 1 base at J, with 13 bases in the middle. The CDR3 loop reads CSARDHGEWSNQPQHF. The CDR3 nucleotides are TGCAGTGCTAGAGATCACGGTGAATGGAGCAATCAGCCCCAGCATTTT.

This clonotype has more than one count but fewer than ten. The chain joins TRBV18 to TRBJ1-4, with TRBD1 matching 7 bases. CDR3 length: 15 amino acids. The V and J ends lost 2 bases and 6 bases, in that order; junction bases with no gene match: 6. Germline lookup yields CDR1 KGHSH and CDR2 LQKENI. The CDR3 region is CASSPAGTADEKLFF. The CDR3 nucleotides read TGTGCCAGCTCACCAGCCGGGACAGCCGATGAAAAACTGTTTTTT.

The chain couples TRBV20-1 to TRBJ1-4; the D gene is possibly TRBD1 (5 bases). V lost 3 bases to trimming and J lost 0 bases, with 11 bases between them. CDR1 and CDR2 from the germline V gene are DFQATT and SNEGSKA (reference sequence). The CDR3 loop spans 15 amino acids. Here the CDR3 DNA reads TGCAGTGCTAGCGGGGCCCATGCAACTAATGAAAAACTGTTTTTT. Translated, it gives CSASGAHATNEKLFF.

This clonotype was observed at least ten times. The gene calls are TRBV4-3 and TRBJ1-1, with TRBD1 as a possible D gene (6 bases). The ends were cut back, 3 bases at V and 1 base at J, with 6 bases in the middle. The CDR3 runs to 13 residues. Germline V gene sequence: CDR1 LGHNA, CDR2 YSLEER. The CDR3 here is CASSQTGNTEAFF. CDR3 nucleotides: TGCGCCAGCAGCCAGACAGGGAACACTGAAGCTTTCTTT.

This clonotype was observed once. Possible read error: a much larger clone is one base away. The genes are TRBV4-1 and TRBJ1-2; 7 nucleotides match TRBD1. The germline V gene has CDR1 MGHRA and CDR2 YSYEKL. This CDR3 is 14 amino acids long. CDR3 amino acids: CVSSQDPGQYGYTF. Written as DNA, the CDR3 is TGCGTCAGCAGCCAAGATCCGGGACAGTATGGCTACACCTTC.

Only a few counts were recorded for this clonotype. The J gene is TRBJ2-7, the V gene TRBV6-5, with D unresolved. The germline CDR1 and CDR2 sequences are MNHEY and SVGAGI. The germline V and J ends were trimmed by 2 bases and 2 bases, with 22 bases remaining between them. There are 18 residues in the CDR3. The CDR3 protein is CASSYHLSRVTLPYEQYF. The CDR3 DNA reads TGTGCCAGCAGTTACCACCTCAGTAGGGTGACTCTACCCTACGAGCAGTACTTC.

The table lists this clonotype with a count of one. The chain carries TRBV7-3 and TRBJ1-1; D may be TRBD1 (6 bases). Trimming left V 8 bases short and J 4 bases short, with 14 bases between. Germline loops: CDR1 SGHTA, CDR2 FQGTGA. The CDR3 extends over 13 amino acids. The CDR3 sequence is CASAQGPGTEAFF. The CDR3 DNA is TGTGCCAGCGCGCAGGGGCCGGGCACTGAAGCTTTCTTT.

The chain couples TRBV11-3 to TRBJ2-3; TRBD2 matches 10 bases. V lost 1 base to trimming and J lost 7 bases; unmatched junction nucleotides: 8. In germline, CDR1 is SGHNT, CDR2 YENEEA. The CDR3 totals 16 residues. Here the CDR3 reads CASSLGGAGGQNTQYF. The CDR3 DNA reads TGTGCCAGCAGCTTAGGAGGAGCGGGGGGGCAAAATACGCAGTATTTT.

This clonotype appeared a few times. The rearrangement joins TRBV10-3 to TRBJ2-3, with 7 positions matching TRBD2. Trimming took 2 bases from V and 2 from J; bases not matched to a gene: 1. The germline CDR1 and CDR2 sequences are ENHRY and SYGVKD. CDR3 length: 14 amino acids. CDR3 loop: CAISERGVTDTQYF. The CDR3 nucleotides are TGTGCCATCAGTGAGCGGGGGGTCACAGATACGCAGTATTTT.

The chain uses TRBV7-9 and TRBJ1-2, with no clear D. V was clipped by 5 bases and J by 4 bases, with 11 bases between them. This CDR3 contains 13 residues. Germline-derived CDR1 and CDR2 are SEHNR and FQNEAQ (reference sequence). CDR3 in DNA: TGTGCCAGCAGCCCAGGACCCGTCTATGGCTACACCTTC. Amino acids: CASSPGPVYGYTF.

The rearrangement uses TRBV29-1 and TRBJ1-2; the match to TRBD1 covers 7 bases. The V segment lost 7 bases and the J segment 4 bases; nucleotides outside the gene matches: 12. CDR3 size: 14 residues. Germline assignment: CDR1 SQVTM and CDR2 ANQGSEA. CDR3 sequence (DNA): TGCAGCGCCTGGGACAGTTCGATCGGCTATGGCTACACCTTC. As protein: CSAWDSSIGYGYTF.

The chain carries TRBV5-1 and TRBJ2-3, with 9 nucleotides matching TRBD2. Germline assignment: CDR1 SGHRS and CDR2 YFSETQ. The CDR3 loop spans 15 amino acids. Trimming removed 5 bases from V and 3 bases from J; junction bases left unmatched: 7. The CDR3 loop reads CASSLVAGETDTQYF. The DNA of the CDR3 is TGCGCCAGCAGTCTCGTAGCGGGGGAAACAGATACGCAGTATTTT.

CDR3 coding DNA: TGTGCCAGCAGCTTAGATTTCGGGCAGGGGACTGAAAAACTGTTTTTT. Translated, it gives CASSLDFGQGTEKLFF. V and J are TRBV11-2 and TRBJ1-4; maybe TRBD1 (6 bases). The CDR3 is 16 residues long. Germline CDR1 reads SGHAT; CDR2 reads FQNNGV. The V gene lost 0 bases and the J gene lost 7 bases, with 15 bases spanning the gap.

The chain employs TRBV12-3 or TRBV12-4 and TRBJ2-7; TRBD2 matches 9 bases. The J call may be in error: the DNA end matches TRBJ2-4 better. CDR3 length: 14 amino acids. CDR3: CASSLASGGNIQYF. The CDR3 DNA follows: TGTGCCAGCAGTTTAGCTAGCGGGGGAAACATTCAGTACTTC.

This chain uses TRBV27 with TRBJ2-7; TRBD2 is a possible D gene (5 bases). The CDR3 runs to 14 residues. Trimming took off 5 bases at V and 6 bases at J, with 17 bases between the two ends. The germline gives CDR1 MNHEY, CDR2 SMNVEV (reference sequence). CDR3 DNA sequence: TGTGCCAGCAGTCCCCGGGAAGCCTTTTCCGAGCAGTACTTC. This encodes CASSPREAFSEQYF.

In the case of this clonotype: One end of the junction does not line up with germline, which may come from a read error. The J gene is TRBJ2-2, the V gene TRBV9; TRBD1 aligns across 12 bases. Germline V gives CDR1 SGDLS, CDR2 YYNGEE. The CDR3 extends over 17 amino acids. The CDR3 DNA reads TGTGCCAGCAGCCCGGGACAGGGGGCCGCGAACACCAGGGAGCTGTTTTTT. It is translated as CASSPGQGAANTRELFF.

The rearrangement joins TRBV7-3 to TRBJ2-2; TRBD1 is a possible D gene (5 bases). Germline loops: CDR1 SGHTA, CDR2 FQGTGA. Trimming took 4 bases from V and 5 from J, leaving 8 bases between them. The CDR3 spans 13 residues. The CDR3 region has the DNA TGTGCCAGCAGCTCGACAGAGACCGGGGAGCTGTTTTTT. This encodes CASSSTETGELFF.

This chain links TRBV12-3 or TRBV12-4 with TRBJ2-5; TRBD1 aligns across 7 bases. The J segment lost 2 bases and the V segment lost 6 bases, leaving 18 bases of the junction unmatched. CDR3 size: 18 residues. CDR3 DNA: TGTGCCAGCAGCCCCAGGGGACAGCTATTTTATGGACAAGAGACCCAGTACTTC. Its translation is CASSPRGQLFYGQETQYF.

The chain carries TRBV2 and TRBJ1-6, with a weak D call TRBD1 (5 bases). Germline assignment: CDR1 SNHLY and CDR2 FYNNEI. This CDR3 is built from 17 residues. With 5 bases removed from V and 6 bases from J, the gap between germline ends came to 20 bases. CDR3 region: CASSYRQIIESNSPLHF. In nucleotides, the CDR3 is TGTGCCAGCAGTTATAGACAGATTATAGAGAGTAATTCACCCCTCCACTTT.

The table lists this clonotype with a count of one. The V call is TRBV12-3 or TRBV12-4, the J call TRBJ2-7; possible D gene TRBD2, 6 bases. V lost 1 base to trimming and J lost 3 bases, with 10 bases between them. The CDR3 has 14 amino acids. In DNA, the CDR3 is TGTGCCAGCAGTTTAGGTCGAGCGGGCTACGAGCAGTACTTC. Its translation: CASSLGRAGYEQYF.

The genes are TRBV10-3 and TRBJ2-7; a possible D gene is TRBD1 (5 bases). Trimming cost V 11 bases and J 2 bases, with 16 bases left between them. The CDR3 has 13 residues. Germline CDR1 is ENHRY and CDR2 is SYGVKD. The DNA for the CDR3 is TGTGCCGCAAGGGGCCCAAGGGCCTACGAGCAGTACTTC. It specifies CAARGPRAYEQYF.

This clonotype was observed a handful of times. The chain recombines TRBV10-3 with TRBJ1-2; TRBD1 aligns across 11 bases. V lost 7 bases, J lost 4 bases, and 8 bases stayed unmatched. In germline, CDR1 is ENHRY, CDR2 SYGVKD. The length of the CDR3 is 15 residues. DNA of the CDR3: TGTGCCATCAATAAAGGACAGGGGGCCGGCTATGGCTACACCTTC. This gives the protein CAINKGQGAGYGYTF.

As for this clonotype: One junction end does not reproduce the germline sequence, and a read error may be involved. The genes are TRBV7-9 and TRBJ1-2; no firm D call. Germline V gene data show CDR1 as SEHNR and CDR2 as FQNEAQ (reference sequence). CDR3 length: 12 amino acids. CDR3 region: CASSVAVDGYTF. The CDR3 DNA is TGTGCCAGCAGCGTAGCGGTGGACGGCTACACCTTC.

The genes are TRBV15 and TRBJ2-5, with D maybe TRBD1 (5 bases). The CDR3 covers 14 residues. Trimming removed 0 bases at V and 2 bases at J, with 7 bases between. Germline values: CDR1 LNHNV, CDR2 YYDKDF (reference sequence). The CDR3 nucleotides read TGTGCCACCAGCAGAGATGGGGCTCAAGAGACCCAGTACTTC. It yields the protein CATSRDGAQETQYF.

In this sample, this clonotype turned up many times. The chain is built from TRBV10-3 and TRBJ1-1; no clear D gene. Germline V gives CDR1 ENHRY, CDR2 SYGVKD. The CDR3 extends over 11 amino acids. The V and J ends lost 4 bases and 4 bases respectively, with 4 bases between them. The CDR3 region has the DNA TGTGCCATCAGTGGAGGCACTGAAGCTTTCTTT. This encodes CAISGGTEAFF.

The DNA for the CDR3 is TGCAGTGCTAGAAGCCCGAATCAGCCCCAGCATTTT. This encodes CSARSPNQPQHF. This rearrangement joins TRBV20-1 to TRBJ1-5; no clear D gene. This CDR3 is built from 12 residues. Germline values: CDR1 DFQATT, CDR2 SNEGSKA (reference sequence). V lost 2 bases to trimming and J lost 4 bases, with 6 bases between them.

The chain recombines TRBV3-1 with TRBJ2-1, with D perhaps given as TRBD1 or TRBD2 (5 bases each). Between the trimmed V and J ends, which lost 4 bases and 7 bases, there was a span of 14 bases. Germline V CDR1 and CDR2: LGHDT, YNNKEL (reference sequence). The CDR3 extends over 14 amino acids. The CDR3 bases are TGTGCCAGCAGCCGGGAGATGTACAGGAATGAGCAGTTCTTC. It yields the protein CASSREMYRNEQFF.

This clonotype was detected a few times. This chain uses TRBV11-3 with TRBJ2-1, with D maybe TRBD2 (5 bases). The CDR3 contains 13 residues. Between the trimmed V and J ends, which lost 5 bases and 7 bases, there was a span of 12 bases. Germline CDR1 SGHNT, CDR2 YENEEA. In nucleotides, the CDR3 is TGTGCCAGCAGCGCCTTGACTAAAAATGAGCAGTTCTTC. It yields the protein CASSALTKNEQFF.

As for this clonotype: A read error may account for a junction end that differs from germline. The V and J genes are TRBV29-1 and TRBJ2-1; 7 nucleotides agree with TRBD1. Germline CDR1 SQVTM, CDR2 ANQGSEA. CDR3 size: 14 residues. CDR3 coding DNA: TGCAGCGCCGCACAGGGGACCTCGTACAGTGAGCAGTTCTTC. It encodes CSAAQGTSYSEQFF.

The gene calls are TRBV4-2 and TRBJ1-5; 8 nucleotides line up with TRBD1. The CDR3 extends over 14 amino acids. V shed 1 base and J 9 bases; nucleotides not matched to a gene: 5. The V gene's germline CDR1 is LGHNA and CDR2 YNFKEQ. CDR3 amino acids: CASSQAQGERPQHF. CDR3 sequence (DNA): TGTGCCAGCAGCCAAGCACAGGGGGAGCGGCCCCAGCATTTT.